A single sample gave rise to the 11 T cell receptor beta chains below, sequenced in a study of cytomegalovirus exposure and HLA in healthy donors (dated by TCRdb to about 2017). The library was prepared using the immunoSEQ multiplex PCR assay. A mixture of 60 forward primers for TCR Vbeta segments and 13 reverse primers for TCR Jbeta segments was used in the multiplex PCR. TCRdb re-hosts the immuneACCESS table, in-frame sequences only. Its copies lack some clones; in the studies checked, an unresolved V gene accounts for under half of them, and the cause for the rest is not known. This sample's listing comprises more than 30,000 clones. Clones ranked in the top ten supply 7.5% to 9.5% of the sample. The sequenced sample consisted of PBMCs. Receptors originate from a man aged 35-49 years in good health and CMV-seropositive.

The chain joins TRBV14 to TRBJ2-3; TRBD2 agrees at 10 bases. Germline V gene sequence: CDR1 SGHDN, CDR2 FVKESK. V dropped 4 bases and J dropped 0; count of bases not matched to a gene: 10. The CDR3 totals 18 residues. The CDR3 region is CASSPLAGELLSTDTQYF. The DNA for the CDR3 is TGTGCCAGCAGCCCTCTAGCGGGAGAGCTCCTTAGCACAGATACGCAGTATTTT.

This chain uses TRBV6-5 with TRBJ1-2; 9 nucleotides match TRBD1. V lost 8 bases and J lost 6; bases outside the gene matches: 1. Germline CDR1 is MNHEY and CDR2 is SVGAGI. The CDR3 length is 11 residues. This CDR3 reads CASRTGDGYTF. Written as DNA, the CDR3 is TGTGCCAGCCGGACAGGGGATGGCTACACCTTC.

The chain carries TRBV15 and TRBJ2-6, with 9 nucleotides matching TRBD1. The CDR3 contains 17 residues. V gave up 3 bases and J gave up 2 bases; unmatched junction bases: 5. The germline gives CDR1 LNHNV, CDR2 YYDKDF (reference sequence). The CDR3 protein is CATSRGTGNAGANVLTF. The CDR3 DNA follows: TGTGCCACCAGCAGGGGGACAGGGAATGCTGGGGCCAACGTCCTGACTTTC.

The chain employs TRBV7-2 and TRBJ1-2, with 8 bases lining up with TRBD1. The CDR3 contains 13 residues. Germline V gene data show CDR1 as SGHTA and CDR2 as FQGNSA. V dropped 5 bases and J dropped 5; count of bases not matched to a gene: 4. The CDR3 reads CASSHGQGYGYTF. CDR3 coding DNA: TGTGCCAGCAGCCACGGACAGGGTTATGGCTACACCTTC.

The V call is TRBV11-2, the J call TRBJ2-7; 7 bases match TRBD1. Germline CDR1 is SGHAT and CDR2 is FQNNGV. This CDR3 spans 13 amino acids. Trimming at V came to 5 bases and at J to 7 bases, leaving 8 bases not matched to a gene. CDR3 protein: CASSQTGTAEQYF. The CDR3 DNA follows: TGTGCCAGCAGCCAAACCGGGACAGCAGAGCAGTACTTC.

The chain employs TRBV19 and TRBJ2-1; 7 bases fit TRBD2. The germline gives CDR1 LNHDA, CDR2 SQIVND (reference sequence). The CDR3 extends over 13 amino acids. J gave up 8 bases and V 8 bases, and 9 bases lay outside the gene matches. CDR3 bases: TGTGCCAGTTGCGGGGGAGGGCGGCATGAGCAGTTCTTC. Its translation: CASCGGGRHEQFF.

This chain joins TRBV18 and TRBJ1-4; D gene uncertain. In germline, CDR1 is KGHSH, CDR2 LQKENI. The CDR3 spans 11 residues. Trimming pared 5 bases from V and 7 bases from J, leaving 5 bases between. DNA for the CDR3: TGTGCCAGCTCAACTTCTGAAAAACTGTTTTTT. This codes for CASSTSEKLFF.

This chain links TRBV30 with TRBJ1-5; weak D call: TRBD1 (6 bases). V dropped 3 bases and J dropped 3 bases, with 12 bases sitting between them. There are 14 residues in the CDR3. From germline, CDR1 is GTSNPN and CDR2 SVGIG (reference sequence). The CDR3 reads CAWRSGQPNQPQHF. CDR3 DNA sequence: TGTGCCTGGAGGAGCGGACAGCCCAATCAGCCCCAGCATTTT.

The chain has TRBV11-2 and TRBJ1-5, with a weak D call TRBD1 (5 bases). The germline gives CDR1 SGHAT, CDR2 FQNNGV. V lost 5 bases to trimming and J lost 1 base, with 12 bases between them. CDR3 length equals 15 residues. The CDR3 DNA reads as TGTGCCAGCAGCCTCGGGGGGGGAAGCAATCAGCCCCAGCATTTT. As protein: CASSLGGGSNQPQHF. Based on the CDR3 plus reference TRBV11-2 and TRBJ1-5, the full variable domain is EAGVAQSPRYKIIEKRQSVAFWCNPISGHATLYWYQQILGQGPKLLIQFQNNGVVDDSQLPKDRFSAERLKGVDSTLKIQPAKLEDSAVYLCASSLGGGSNQPQHFGDGTRLSIL.

The chain couples TRBV30 to TRBJ2-2; 10 positions match TRBD1. This CDR3 contains 13 residues. Germline V lookup: CDR1 GTSNPN, CDR2 SVGIG (reference sequence). The CDR3 coding sequence is TGTGCGCTGGGACAGGGGTTCACCGGGGAGCTGTTTTTT. This encodes CALGQGFTGELFF.

The chain joins TRBV9 to TRBJ1-4, with a possible D match to TRBD1 (6 bases). The length of the CDR3 is 16 residues. Trimming pared 0 bases from V and 4 bases from J, leaving 13 bases between. The germline V gene encodes CDR1 SGDLS and CDR2 YYNGEE. CDR3 residues: CASSVGLDSLNEKLFF. The CDR3 nucleotides are TGTGCCAGCAGCGTAGGTCTGGACAGTCTTAATGAAAAACTGTTTTTT. The full variable domain, rest sourced from reference TRBV9 and TRBJ1-4, is DSGVTQTPKHLITATGQRVTLRCSPRSGDLSVYWYQQSLDQGLQFLIQYYNGEERAKGNILERFSAQQFPDLHSELNLSSLELGDSALYFCASSVGLDSLNEKLFFGSGTQLSVL.